This TCR beta chain came from a study of blood T cell repertoires in COVID-19. CDR3 length: 12 residues. V lost 7 bases and J 5 bases, leaving 11 bases between the germline ends. Per germline, CDR1 SGHNT and CDR2 YYREEE (reference sequence). Authors' methods: Estimation of nucleated cell counts relied on the amplification of reference gene primers. The repertoire was sequenced with immunoSEQ multiplex PCR; TCRdb's copy has only in-frame clones and lacks some. V and J calls and clone size are as listed in that table; D and trimming were resolved from the DNA. The repertoire holds some 460,000 clones, with roughly 87% as singletons. Ages ranged from about 18 to 89 years, with residence in around 24 US areas.

The genes are TRBV5-4 and TRBJ2-3; D call uncertain. The material sequenced was PBMCs or T cells enriched from blood (not recorded which). The sequence was obtained from a woman between 18 and 30 years old who had recovered from COVID-19. In DNA form, the CDR3 reads TGTGCCAGCGGATTGTCGGGAGATACGCAGTATTTT. Translation gives CASGLSGDTQYF. The variable domain in full, completed from reference TRBV5-4 and TRBJ2-3, reads ETGVTQSPTHLIKTRGQQVTLRCSSQSGHNTVSWYQQALGQGPQFIFQYYREEENGRGNFPPRFSGLQFPNYSSELNVNALELDDSALYLCASGLSGDTQYFGPGTRLTVL.